This TCR beta chain was captured in a study of CD8 T cells in Susac syndrome. Findings and limits, study-wide: The authors acknowledged that the study's TCR sequencing and HLA analysis involved relatively few individuals.

Trimming took 7 bases from V and 0 from J, leaving 7 bases between them. The CDR3 covers 12 residues. Germline loops: CDR1 MNHEY, CDR2 SMNVEV (reference sequence). CD8+ and CD4+ T cells from blood underwent TCR beta sequencing. The CD8+ and CD4+ T cells were isolated magnetically using a negative isolation approach, whereas the TEMRA cells were enriched by FACS. Random hexamers were used to reverse transcribe the RNA input (roughly 0.5 to 1 ug). Coverage of TCR beta CDR3 amplification by immunoSEQ multiplex PCR extended to 54 Vbeta and 13 Jbeta. TCRdb ran MiXCR on the immunoSEQ multiplex PCR reads and lists one entry per CDR3 protein. The data hold approximately 300,000 distinct CDR3 sequences, with about 91% observed a single time. With respect to this clonotype: As yet, its antigen is unknown.

This receptor was obtained from a human donor with multiple sclerosis. This sequence joins TRBV27 and TRBJ2-7; D is undetermined. Sequencing used CD8+ T cells from PBMCs. The CDR3 is CASTGNSYEQYF. CDR3 nucleotide sequence: TGTGCCAGCACTGGCAACTCCTACGAGCAGTACTTC.